A single sample gave rise to the 29 T cell receptor beta chains below, sequenced in a study of tissue T cells after allogeneic stem cell transplantation. The repertoire was sequenced with immunoSEQ multiplex PCR; TCRdb's copy has only in-frame clones and lacks some. In the table there are roughly 9,500 clones, approximately 47% of which are singletons. As to time point: mouse harvest day 7 after allogeneic transplant. Each mouse received 10^7 T-cell-depleted marrow cells plus 10^6 splenic CD5+ T cells by tail vein. Sequencing was done on a sample of gut tissue. Source of these receptors: a female BALB/c mouse given C57BL/6 T cells with graft-versus-host disease after an allogeneic hematopoietic cell transplant.

As regards this clone: Gene labels here are mouse ones. The CDR3 goes on 1 residue after the read ends, and that part is filled in from the germline J gene. The V gene is TRBV20, the J gene TRBJ1-1, with unresolved D. The CDR3 sequence is 11 residues long. Per the germline V gene, CDR1 is GFQATS and CDR2 is STVNSAI. Trimming removed 0 bases from V and 2 bases from J, with 1 base in between. The CDR3 loop is CGARDNTEVFF. The DNA read from the CDR3 is TGTGGTGCTAGGGACAACACAGAAGTCTTC.

This clone has only a few counts. Gene names and germline match the mouse. The DNA ends 1 residue before the CDR3 does, and the rest of the CDR3 is filled in from the germline J gene. The chain joins TRBV26 to TRBJ1-1; D is perhaps TRBD1 (5 bases). Germline lookup yields CDR1 KGHPV and CDR2 FQNQEV (reference sequence). Between the trimmed V and J ends, which lost 6 bases and 4 bases, there was a span of 6 bases. The CDR3 is 11 amino acids. CDR3: CASRQVTEVFF. Partial CDR3 DNA: TGTGCCAGCAGACAGGTCACAGAAGTCTTC.

About this clone: Gene and germline names: mouse. The read ends 1 residue early relative to the CDR3; the germline J gene fills the gap. The same CDR3 arises from other DNA sequences in this sample as well. The chain carries TRBV13-2 and TRBJ2-5, with 10 positions matching TRBD2. This CDR3 has 14 residues. From germline, CDR1 is NNHNN and CDR2 SYGAGS (reference sequence). With V trimmed by 5 bases and J by 2 bases, 2 bases remained unmatched. CDR3 bases read: TGTGCCAGCGGCCGGACTGGGGGCCAAGACACCCAGTAC. This gives the protein CASGRTGGQDTQY. The full CDR3 protein is CASGRTGGQDTQYF.

Details on this clone: A much larger clone sits a single nucleotide away, making a read error possible. Gene names and germline match the mouse. The read is 1 residue too short to cover the CDR3 end, so that end is filled in from the germline J gene. Other DNA sequences in the sample encode the same CDR3. J is TRBJ2-7 and V is TRBV26; possible D gene TRBD1, 5 bases. CDR1 and CDR2 (germline): KGHPV, FQNQEV (reference sequence). The V and J ends lost 3 bases and 4 bases respectively, with 7 bases between them. CDR3 length: 12 amino acids. The sequenced part of the CDR3 DNA is TGTGCCAGCAGTCTTGGACAATATGAACAGTAC. Translating gives CASSLGQYEQY. The full-length CDR3 reads as CASSLGQYEQYF.

As for this clone: Mouse names are used for the genes. Read sequence stops 1 residue before the CDR3 end, and the germline J gene provides the missing end. The chain links TRBV15 to TRBJ2-4; 7 nucleotides line up with TRBD1. Looked up from germline, CDR1 is SGHND and CDR2 is FRSKSL. The CDR3 is 12 amino acids. The V gene end was trimmed by 8 bases and the J gene end by 3 bases; junction bases not matched to a gene: 2. CDR3 bases read: TGTGCCAGCGGCAGGGGGCAAAACACCTTGTAC. Protein product: CASGRGQNTLY. The whole CDR3 region reads CASGRGQNTLYF.

Note on this clone: Mouse gene names apply. The sequenced fragment ends 1 residue before the CDR3 boundary, so the rest is inferred from the germline J gene. This chain uses TRBV1 with TRBJ1-6; a weak D match, TRBD1 (6 bases). TRBJ1-6 is noted as an ORF with a role that remains uncertain. CDR1 and CDR2 (germline): NSQYPW, LRSPGD (reference sequence). This CDR3 has 15 amino acids. Trimming removed 3 bases from V and 1 base from J, with 7 bases in between. The sequenced CDR3 bases are TGCACCTGCAGTGCTGGACAGTCCTATAATTCGCCCCTCTAC. It codes for CTCSAGQSYNSPLY. The whole CDR3 protein reads CTCSAGQSYNSPLYF.

With respect to this clone: Gene names are the mouse ones. The DNA ends 1 residue before the CDR3 does, and the rest of the CDR3 is filled in from the germline J gene. This chain joins TRBV19 and TRBJ1-6; possibly TRBD1 for D (5 bases). TRBJ1-6 is given ORF status, its function remaining uncertain. The CDR3 is 14 residues long. V lost 1 base and J lost 7, with 9 bases in between. In germline, CDR1 is FNHDT, CDR2 SITEND (reference sequence). The CDR3 here is CASSIRQGNSPLYF. CDR3 DNA (partial): TGTGCCAGCAGTATAAGGCAGGGAAATTCGCCCCTCTAC.

As to this clone: Gene names are the mouse ones. The CDR3 end lies 1 residue beyond the end of the read and is filled in from the germline J gene. The chain joins TRBV1 to TRBJ2-3; 12 nucleotides agree with TRBD2. The V and J ends lost 3 bases and 1 base, in that order; junction bases with no gene match: 2. The CDR3 totals 16 residues. Germline CDR1 and CDR2: NSQYPW and LRSPGD (reference sequence). CDR3 in amino acids: CTCSATGGARAETLYF. The sequenced CDR3 bases are TGCACCTGCAGTGCGACTGGGGGGGCGCGTGCAGAAACGCTGTAT. The full variable domain, completed using reference TRBV1 and TRBJ2-3, is VTLLEQNPRWRLVPRGQAVNLRCILKNSQYPWMSWYQQDLQKQLQWLFTLRSPGDKEVKSLPGADYLATRVTDTELRLQVANMSQGRTLYCTCSATGGARAETLYFGSGTRLTVL.

A word on this clone: Gene names and germline refer to mouse. The read ends 1 residue before the CDR3 terminus; that terminus is restored from the germline J gene. This sequence joins TRBV26 and TRBJ2-5; D is unresolved. The germline V and J ends were trimmed by 2 bases and 0 bases, with 6 bases remaining between them. The CDR3 contains 14 residues. The V gene's germline CDR1 is KGHPV and CDR2 FQNQEV (reference sequence). The CDR3 here is CASSLPFNQDTQYF. The CDR3 DNA, read in part, is TGTGCCAGCAGTCTGCCATTTAACCAAGACACCCAGTAC.

Concerning this clone itself: Gene labels here are mouse ones. Read sequence stops 1 residue before the CDR3 end, and the germline J gene provides the missing end. The chain uses TRBV26 and TRBJ2-1, with D unclear. Trimming stripped 2 bases from V and 1 base from J, with 3 bases between. The CDR3 has 13 residues. CDR1 is KGHPV, CDR2 FQNQEV, per germline (reference sequence). CDR3 bases read: TGTGCCAGCAGTCTGGACAACTATGCTGAGCAGTTC. Amino acids: CASSLDNYAEQF. The entire CDR3 sequence reads CASSLDNYAEQFF.

This clone was counted a single time. Genes here carry mouse names. From the germline J gene comes the end of the CDR3, since the read stops 1 residue before it. This chain joins TRBV12-1 and TRBJ2-7, with D unresolved. This CDR3 region has 13 residues. Between the trimmed V and J ends, which lost 0 bases and 3 bases, there was a span of 8 bases. Germline-derived CDR1 and CDR2 are SGHSN and HYEKVE. The CDR3 here is CASSLGRNYEQYF. The CDR3 DNA, read in part, is TGTGCCAGCTCTCTCGGCAGAAACTATGAACAGTAC.

This clone was seen more than once but under ten times. The germline and genes are mouse ones. The sequenced fragment ends 1 residue before the CDR3 boundary, so the rest is inferred from the germline J gene. The chain recombines TRBV2 with TRBJ1-2; TRBD1 agrees at 10 bases. This CDR3 has 14 residues. Trimming cost V 3 bases and J 3 bases; bases outside gene matches: 1. Germline assignment: CDR1 LGHNA and CDR2 YSYQKL. CDR3 loop: CASSHGQGDSDYTF. The covered CDR3 bases are TGTGCCAGCAGCCACGGACAGGGGGACTCCGACTACACC. The whole variable domain, remainder taken from reference TRBV2 and TRBJ1-2, is DPKIIQKPKYLVAVTGSEKILICEQYLGHNAMYWYRQSAKKPLEFMFSYSYQKLMDNQTASSRFQPQSSKKNHLDLQITALKPDDSATYFCASSHGQGDSDYTFGSGTRLLVI.

Within the sample, this clone is medium-sized (0.01 to 0.1%). Gene names are the mouse ones. The read is 1 residue too short to cover the CDR3 end, so that end is filled in from the germline J gene. This chain connects TRBV26 to TRBJ1-6; 10 nucleotides agree with TRBD1. TRBJ1-6 counts as an open reading frame of uncertain function. The CDR3 consists of 16 residues. In germline, CDR1 is KGHPV, CDR2 FQNQEV (reference sequence). Unmatched junction bases numbered 5, after V lost 2 bases and J lost 7 bases. CDR3 bases read: TGTGCCAGCAGTCTGATGGACAGGGGGAGAAATTCGCCCCTCTAC. It encodes CASSLMDRGRNSPLY. The complete CDR3 reads CASSLMDRGRNSPLYF.

On this clone: The genes and germline here are from mouse. The CDR3 bases that were read are TGTGCCAGCAGTCCCCAGGGCTATGCTGAGCAGTTC. This encodes CASSPQGYAEQF. The whole CDR3 reads CASSPQGYAEQFF. The V call is TRBV26, the J call TRBJ2-1; the D gene is possibly TRBD1 (5 bases). With the read ending 1 residue before the CDR3 end, the germline J gene is used to fill in that end. Per germline, CDR1 KGHPV and CDR2 FQNQEV (reference sequence). V lost 4 bases to trimming and J lost 3 bases, with 7 bases between them. The CDR3 has 13 residues.

This clone was found once. Gene labels here are mouse ones. The CDR3 goes on 1 residue after the read ends, and that part is filled in from the germline J gene. V gene TRBV16 combines with J gene TRBJ2-5, with D perhaps TRBD2 (7 bases). Trimming removed 4 bases at V and 5 bases at J, with 10 bases between. CDR1 is SGHSA, CDR2 FRNQAP, per germline. The CDR3 totals 13 residues. CDR3 amino acids: CASSWGAPDTQYF. The part of the CDR3 DNA that was read is TGTGCAAGCAGCTGGGGGGCGCCAGACACCCAGTAC.

Concerning this clone itself: Gene names denote mouse genes. The read terminates 1 residue ahead of where the CDR3 ends, so the germline J gene completes it. The rearrangement joins TRBV29 to TRBJ2-7, with 10 bases fitting TRBD1. Per the germline V gene, CDR1 is MSHET and CDR2 is SYDVDS. The V segment lost 6 bases and the J segment 4 bases; nucleotides outside the gene matches: 0. The CDR3 is 12 residues long. CDR3 DNA, as far as it was read: TGTGCTAGCAGGGGACAGGGGTATGAACAGTAC. This sequence encodes CASRGQGYEQY. The whole CDR3 protein is CASRGQGYEQYF.

For this clone: The genes and germline here are from mouse. The CDR3 end lies 1 residue beyond the end of the read and is filled in from the germline J gene. The chain recombines TRBV16 with TRBJ1-1; 7 bases fit TRBD1. V trimming: 5 bases; J trimming: 0 bases; junction bases outside the gene matches: 3. This CDR3 spans 14 amino acids. CDR1 is SGHSA and CDR2 is FRNQAP in the germline V gene. This chain's CDR3 is CASSETGSNTEVFF. The CDR3 bases that were read are TGTGCAAGCAGCGAGACAGGGTCAAACACAGAAGTCTTC.

With respect to this clone: Mouse gene names and germline throughout. The read falls 1 residue short of the CDR3 end, and the missing part is taken from the germline J gene. V and J are TRBV12-2 and TRBJ2-7; possibly TRBD1 for D (6 bases). V was trimmed by 4 bases and J by 4 bases, leaving 10 bases between them. The CDR3 runs to 12 residues. Germline-derived CDR1 and CDR2 are SGHLS and HYDKME. CDR3 sequence: CASSHTGYEQYF. The CDR3 bases that were read are TGTGCCAGCTCCCATACAGGGTATGAACAGTAC.

A remark on this clone: Any gene name here is a mouse gene name. The sequenced fragment ends 1 residue before the CDR3 boundary, so the rest is inferred from the germline J gene. The V and J genes are TRBV12-1 and TRBJ2-7; 10 positions agree with TRBD2. V lost 3 bases and J lost 0; bases outside the gene matches: 4. The CDR3 spans 15 residues. Looked up from germline, CDR1 is SGHSN and CDR2 is HYEKVE. The CDR3 spells CASSDWGASSYEQYF. The sequenced part of the CDR3 DNA is TGTGCCAGCTCTGACTGGGGGGCTAGCTCCTATGAACAGTAC.

This clone has only one observation. Genes and germline are mouse. The read halts 1 residue ahead of the CDR3 end, with the missing end drawn from the germline J gene. The chain carries TRBV15 and TRBJ2-3; 7 bases are a match to TRBD2. V was pared by 6 bases and J by 0 bases, with 3 bases of the junction left unmatched. The length of the CDR3 is 14 residues. The germline gives CDR1 SGHND, CDR2 FRSKSL. Incomplete CDR3 DNA: TGTGCCAGCAGGGCGGGGGGGAGTGCAGAAACGCTGTAT. Protein: CASRAGGSAETLY. The whole CDR3 protein is CASRAGGSAETLYF.

This clone is termed medium-sized (0.01 to 0.1%). Mouse gene names apply. The CDR3 extends 1 residue past the end of the read, so its final part is completed from the germline J gene. At the DNA level, this CDR3 is encoded by other sequences in the same sample as well. The chain carries TRBV1 and TRBJ1-4, with 11 bases fitting TRBD1. Germline V gene sequence: CDR1 NSQYPW, CDR2 LRSPGD (reference sequence). This CDR3 has 15 residues. Trimming cost V 2 bases and J 5 bases; bases outside gene matches: 1. The CDR3 loop is CTCSARDRGNERLFF. The CDR3 DNA, read in part, is TGCACCTGCAGTGCACGGGACAGGGGGAACGAAAGATTATTT.

In the case of this clone: Gene and germline names: mouse. The CDR3 goes on 1 residue after the read ends, and that part is filled in from the germline J gene. This chain links TRBV26 with TRBJ2-7, with 7 positions matching TRBD1. The V gene's germline CDR1 is KGHPV and CDR2 FQNQEV (reference sequence). With V trimmed by 4 bases and J by 0 bases, 3 bases remained unmatched. CDR3 size: 14 residues. The CDR3 spells CASSPGQSSYEQYF. Incomplete CDR3 DNA: TGTGCCAGCAGTCCGGGACAGAGCTCCTATGAACAGTAC.

Comments on this clone: Mouse gene names and germline throughout. From the germline J gene comes the end of the CDR3, since the read stops 1 residue before it. The genes are TRBV4 and TRBJ2-5; 7 bases agree with TRBD2. The CDR3 is 13 amino acids. CDR1 is LGHDT and CDR2 is YNNKQL in the germline V gene (reference sequence). J lost 3 bases, V lost 4 bases, and 1 base had no gene match. CDR3 DNA (partial): TGTGCCAGCAGCTTCTGGGGGCAAGACACCCAGTAC. Translated, it gives CASSFWGQDTQY. The entire CDR3 reads CASSFWGQDTQYF.

Of note for this clone: The genes and germline here are from mouse. The read falls 1 residue short of the CDR3 end, and the missing part is taken from the germline J gene. The chain is built from TRBV3 and TRBJ1-1, with TRBD1 matching 10 bases. The J segment lost 10 bases and the V segment lost 4 bases, leaving 6 bases of the junction unmatched. Germline V CDR1 and CDR2: SNHLY, FYNGKV (reference sequence). There are 13 residues in the CDR3. CDR3 DNA (partial): TGTGCCAGCAGCTCGGGACAGGGGATGGCAGTCTTC. Encoded protein: CASSSGQGMAVF. The CDR3, in full, reads CASSSGQGMAVFF.

This clone was recorded once. Gene names and germline refer to mouse. The read finishes 1 residue shy of the CDR3 end, and the germline J gene is used to complete it. This chain links TRBV26 with TRBJ2-4; no reliable D call. Trimming stripped 3 bases from V and 0 bases from J, with 10 bases between. This CDR3 spans 15 amino acids. Germline CDR1 is KGHPV and CDR2 is FQNQEV (reference sequence). The DNA read from the CDR3 is TGTGCCAGCAGTCTAATGGGAGGGAGTCAAAACACCTTGTAC. Residues: CASSLMGGSQNTLY. The whole CDR3 sequence is CASSLMGGSQNTLYF.

Turning to this clone: Each gene name is a mouse one. The CDR3 end is not reached by the read, which stops 1 residue before it; the germline J gene fills it in. V usage is TRBV13-3 and J usage is TRBJ2-7; D not certain. Between the trimmed V and J ends, which lost 1 base and 4 bases, there was a span of 6 bases. Per germline, CDR1 NNHDY and CDR2 SYVADS. This CDR3 is 12 amino acids long. CDR3 residues: CASSDPSYEQYF. The DNA read from the CDR3 is TGTGCCAGCAGTGATCCCAGTTATGAACAGTAC.

This clone occurred a few times. Gene names and germline refer to mouse. The missing CDR3 end, 1 residue past where the read stops, is filled in from the germline J gene. The V and J genes are TRBV16 and TRBJ2-4; D is ambiguous. The germline V gene encodes CDR1 SGHSA and CDR2 FRNQAP. V shed 3 bases and J shed 0 bases, with 4 bases lying between them. The CDR3 loop spans 13 amino acids. Partial CDR3 DNA: TGTGCAAGCAGCTTCGGGAGTCAAAACACCTTGTAC. This gives the protein CASSFGSQNTLY. The whole CDR3 region reads CASSFGSQNTLYF.

As concerns this clone: The listed genes are named as in mouse. The CDR3 reads CGARVWGVSQDTQYF. Partial CDR3 DNA: TGTGGTGCTAGGGTCTGGGGGGTAAGCCAAGACACCCAGTAC. The chain couples TRBV20 to TRBJ2-5; 8 bases match TRBD2. Sequencing ends 1 residue short of the CDR3 end; the germline J gene provides the rest. The CDR3 consists of 15 residues. Germline-derived CDR1 and CDR2 are GFQATS and STVNSAI. Losses at the gene ends were 1 base for V and 2 bases for J; bases not matched to a gene: 5.

This clone was counted a single time. One end of the junction is discordant with germline, which a read error may explain. Any gene name here is a mouse gene name. The read ends 1 residue early relative to the CDR3; the germline J gene fills the gap. V usage is TRBV4 and J usage is TRBJ1-3, with D maybe TRBD1 (5 bases). The CDR3 has 12 residues. Germline-derived CDR1 and CDR2 are LGHDT and YNNKQL (reference sequence). The part of the CDR3 DNA that was read is TGTACCCCGACAGATTCTGAAAATACGCTCTAT. It specifies CTPTDSENTLY. The full CDR3 protein is CTPTDSENTLYF. Full variable domain (rest looked up from reference TRBV4 and TRBJ1-3): ETAVFQTPNYHVTQVGNEVSFNCKQTLGHDTMYWYKQDSKKLLKIMFSYNNKQLIVNETVPRRFSPQSSDKAHLNLRIKSVEPEDSAVYLCTPTDSENTLYFGEGSRLIVV.